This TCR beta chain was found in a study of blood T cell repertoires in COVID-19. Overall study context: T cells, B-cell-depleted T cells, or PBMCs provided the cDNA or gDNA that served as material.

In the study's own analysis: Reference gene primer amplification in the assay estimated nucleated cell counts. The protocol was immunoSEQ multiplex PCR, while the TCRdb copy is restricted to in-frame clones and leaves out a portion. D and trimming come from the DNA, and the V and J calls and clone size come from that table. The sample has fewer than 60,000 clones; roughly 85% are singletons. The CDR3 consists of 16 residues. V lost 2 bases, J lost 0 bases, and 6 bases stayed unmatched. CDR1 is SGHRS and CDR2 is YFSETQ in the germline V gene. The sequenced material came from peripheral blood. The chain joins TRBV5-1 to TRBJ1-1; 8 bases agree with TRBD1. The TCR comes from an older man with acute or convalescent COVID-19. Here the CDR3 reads CASSFSRGLVNTEAFF. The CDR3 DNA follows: TGCGCCAGCAGCTTCAGCAGGGGGCTAGTGAACACTGAAGCTTTCTTT.